The clone carrying this TCR beta chain appeared many times. The data belong to a study of neurological immune-mediated disorders. TCRdb re-derived calls from the 5' RACE reads in MiXCR, one entry per CDR3 protein. The data show approximately 85,000 distinct CDR3 sequences, around 4.7% seen once. Documented time point: longitudinal time-point 3. It was from 2 million PBMCs stored at -80 C that the unsorted libraries were obtained. The CDR3 is 15 residues long. The junction had 2 bases not matched to a gene; V was cut back by 1 base and J by 3 bases. The germline V gene has CDR1 SGHRS and CDR2 YFSETQ. The receptor comes from a woman aged 55-75 years with multiple sclerosis. The chain joins TRBV5-1 to TRBJ2-1, with TRBD2 matching 9 bases. Specimen: PBMCs. CDR3 loop: CASSLPSGVYNEQFF. In nucleotides, the CDR3 is TGCGCCAGCAGCTTGCCTAGCGGGGTCTACAATGAGCAGTTCTTC.